A single sample is the source of the 23 T cell receptor beta chains below, sequenced in a study. TCRdb analysed the RT-PCR reads with MiXCR anew, one entry per CDR3 protein. The table records almost 700,000 distinct CDR3 sequences, around 14% of them present only once. The sequenced sample was memory CD4+ T cells from blood. The receptors were gathered from a female donor in good health, serving as a healthy control.

The chain joins TRBV27 to TRBJ1-1; perhaps TRBD1 as D (6 bases). CDR3 length: 15 residues. Germline V gene lookup returns CDR1 MNHEY and CDR2 SMNVEV (reference sequence). V dropped 2 bases and J dropped 4 bases, with 14 bases sitting between them. CDR3 in DNA: TGTGCCAGCAGTTTAGACAGGCGTTTGGGCACTGAAGCTTTCTTT. Amino acids: CASSLDRRLGTEAFF.

There are many counts of this clonotype. The chain joins TRBV12-3 or TRBV12-4 to TRBJ1-2, with 7 bases fitting TRBD1. The CDR3 loop spans 14 amino acids. The V segment lost 5 bases and the J segment 4 bases; nucleotides outside the gene matches: 7. CDR3 DNA sequence: TGTGCCAGCAGTCCGACAGGGAGGAGCTATGGCTACACCTTC. It yields the protein CASSPTGRSYGYTF.

A few counts support this clonotype. The genes are TRBV12-3 or TRBV12-4 and TRBJ2-2, with 9 positions matching TRBD1. J gave up 6 bases and V 6 bases, and 5 bases lay outside the gene matches. This CDR3 spans 14 amino acids. CDR3 nucleotides: TGTGCCAGCAGGCCCACAGGGGGCCCCGGGGAGCTGTTTTTT. Amino acid sequence: CASRPTGGPGELFF.

Worth noting for this clonotype: A read error may explain this, as a much larger clone is one base away. V and J are TRBV20-1 and TRBJ2-1, with 13 bases identical to TRBD2. Germline CDR1 reads DFQATT; CDR2 reads SNEGSKA (reference sequence). This CDR3 has 16 residues. The V segment lost 5 bases and the J segment 5 bases; nucleotides outside the gene matches: 9. The CDR3 protein is CSASGLAGPSDNEQFF. Written as DNA, the CDR3 is TGCAGTGCTTCGGGACTAGCGGGACCCTCGGACAATGAGCAGTTCTTC.

This clonotype has a count of ten or more. This chain links TRBV12-3 or TRBV12-4 with TRBJ2-7; 8 nucleotides agree with TRBD2. V dropped 6 bases and J dropped 6; count of bases not matched to a gene: 10. CDR3 length: 14 residues. The DNA for the CDR3 is TGTGCCAGCAGATGGGGGGAGGGGACTAGCGAGCAGTACTTC. Its translation: CASRWGEGTSEQYF.

The V gene is TRBV20-1, the J gene TRBJ2-3; 9 nucleotides align to TRBD2. Germline V gene sequence: CDR1 DFQATT, CDR2 SNEGSKA (reference sequence). Germline trimming cut 8 bases from V and 3 bases from J; bases unmatched to any gene: 15. CDR3 length: 16 amino acids. CDR3: CSTPEGAGGITDTQYF. CDR3 in DNA: TGCAGTACCCCCGAAGGGGCGGGAGGGATTACAGATACGCAGTATTTT.

The chain is built from TRBV5-1 and TRBJ2-1, with D unclear. Between the trimmed V and J ends, which lost 0 bases and 4 bases, there was a span of 8 bases. The CDR3 length is 14 residues. CDR1 is SGHRS, CDR2 YFSETQ, per germline. The CDR3 DNA reads as TGCGCCAGCAGCTTGGCGGTTGCTTACAATGAGCAGTTCTTC. Translating it yields CASSLAVAYNEQFF.

The J gene is TRBJ2-6, the V gene TRBV20-1; 12 bases are a match to TRBD1. The CDR3 has 18 amino acids. The junction had 9 bases not matched to a gene; V was cut back by 4 bases and J by 2 bases. CDR1 and CDR2 (germline): DFQATT, SNEGSKA (reference sequence). The CDR3 loop reads CSATGQGQGAPGANVLTF. The CDR3 DNA sequence: TGCAGTGCTACCGGCCAGGGACAGGGGGCGCCTGGGGCCAACGTCCTGACTTTC.

J is TRBJ1-3 and V is TRBV28; no firm D call. Trimming removed 8 bases at V and 0 bases at J, with 11 bases between. The CDR3 is 14 amino acids. Germline V CDR1 and CDR2: MDHEN, SYDVKM. The CDR3 here is CASRPGYSGNTIYF. The CDR3 DNA is TGTGCCAGCCGACCGGGTTACTCTGGAAACACCATATATTTT.

This clonotype has a single count. The chain couples TRBV4-2 to TRBJ2-3, with TRBD2 matching 12 bases. The CDR3 is made up of 13 amino acids. The ends lost 7 bases at V and 9 bases at J; junction bases unmatched: 5. The V gene's germline CDR1 is LGHNA and CDR2 YNFKEQ. The CDR3 coding sequence is TGTGCCAGCAAGACTAGCGGGAGTTGGACGCAGTATTTT. This codes for CASKTSGSWTQYF.

This clonotype showed up just a few times. This chain uses TRBV10-3 with TRBJ1-1; unclear D gene. Per the germline V gene, CDR1 is ENHRY and CDR2 is SYGVKD. Trimming left V 5 bases short and J 0 bases short, with 13 bases between. The CDR3 has 15 residues. CDR3 coding DNA: TGTGCCATCAGTCAGGAGGGCAGGTTGAACACTGAAGCTTTCTTT. Amino acid sequence: CAISQEGRLNTEAFF.

The V call is TRBV27, the J call TRBJ1-1; no clear D. V was cut by 6 bases and J by 0 bases, with 14 bases left in between. Germline V lookup: CDR1 MNHEY, CDR2 SMNVEV (reference sequence). The CDR3 consists of 15 residues. The CDR3 coding sequence is TGTGCCAGCAGCCTGGGCCGGATCATGAACACTGAAGCTTTCTTT. It is translated as CASSLGRIMNTEAFF.

As for this clonotype: It may be a read error: a sequence one base away is much more abundant. The V and J genes are TRBV20-1 and TRBJ2-5; D is unresolved. The CDR3 consists of 12 residues. V lost 3 bases and J 3 bases, leaving 8 bases between the germline ends. From germline, CDR1 is DFQATT and CDR2 SNEGSKA (reference sequence). The CDR3 DNA sequence: TGCAGTGCTAGCTTTACCGAAGAGACCCAGTACTTC. It yields the protein CSASFTEETQYF.

The chain is built from TRBV5-5 and TRBJ2-5; D may be TRBD1 or TRBD2 (6 bases each). Germline loops: CDR1 SGHKS, CDR2 YYEKEE (reference sequence). The V and J ends lost 2 bases and 5 bases respectively, with 22 bases between them. This CDR3 has 17 residues. CDR3 nucleotide sequence: TGTGCCAGCAGCTTAGAGGTTGTGTTGGGGGGCGGGGAGACCCAGTACTTC. It encodes CASSLEVVLGGGETQYF. The variable domain in full, with the rest retrieved from reference TRBV5-5 and TRBJ2-5, is DAGVTQSPTHLIKTRGQQVTLRCSPISGHKSVSWYQQVLGQGPQFIFQYYEKEERGRGNFPDRFSARQFPNYSSELNVNALLLGDSALYLCASSLEVVLGGGETQYFGPGTRLLVL.

This clonotype was detected many times. The rearrangement uses TRBV27 and TRBJ1-3; D is undetermined. The CDR3 runs to 15 residues. CDR1 and CDR2 (germline): MNHEY, SMNVEV (reference sequence). V gave up 6 bases and J gave up 0 bases, with 12 bases separating them. The CDR3 coding sequence is TGTGCCAGCAGGGCCGGTCCGACCTCTGGAAACACCATATATTTT. This codes for CASRAGPTSGNTIYF.

This clonotype was recorded at least ten times. This chain links TRBV29-1 with TRBJ1-5; no definite D call. CDR1 is SQVTM, CDR2 ANQGSEA, per germline. The CDR3 loop spans 13 amino acids. Between the trimmed V and J ends, which lost 5 bases and 2 bases, there was a span of 10 bases. The DNA of the CDR3 is TGCAGCGTTCAGGCTTCGGGCAATCAGCCCCAGCATTTT. Its translation is CSVQASGNQPQHF.

This chain joins TRBV7-9 and TRBJ2-1, with 11 positions matching TRBD2. The CDR3 length is 15 residues. The germline V gene has CDR1 SEHNR and CDR2 FQNEAQ (reference sequence). V was clipped by 8 bases and J by 8 bases; unmatched bases: 11. The CDR3 DNA is TGTGCCAGCTTAACTAGCGGGGGACTGACCGATGAGCAGTTCTTC. The encoded protein is CASLTSGGLTDEQFF.

This clonotype was seen many times. V is TRBV5-6 and J is TRBJ2-7; tentatively, D is TRBD1 (6 bases). The V gene's germline CDR1 is SGHDT and CDR2 YYEEEE. The ends were cut back, 1 base at V and 6 bases at J, with 11 bases in the middle. This CDR3 has 13 amino acids. The CDR3 sequence: CASSLSRGIEQYF. The CDR3 DNA reads as TGTGCCAGCAGCTTGTCCAGGGGTATCGAGCAGTACTTC.

This clonotype was observed at least ten times. This rearrangement joins TRBV4-3 to TRBJ1-3; no definite D call. CDR1 and CDR2 from the germline V gene are LGHNA and YSLEER. V dropped 2 bases and J dropped 0 bases, with 11 bases sitting between them. The CDR3 is 16 amino acids. DNA of the CDR3: TGCGCCAGCAGCCAATCAACATTCGACTCTGGAAACACCATATATTTT. The encoded protein is CASSQSTFDSGNTIYF.

CDR3 nucleotides: TGTGCCAGCAGCCAGACCAGGGTATCCTCCTACGAGCAGTACTTC. This sequence encodes CASSQTRVSSYEQYF. The chain employs TRBV7-2 and TRBJ2-7, with D perhaps matching TRBD1 (5 bases). V was trimmed by 5 bases and J by 0 bases, leaving 14 bases between them. The germline CDR1 and CDR2 sequences are SGHTA and FQGNSA. This CDR3 has 15 residues. The full variable domain, completed using reference TRBV7-2 and TRBJ2-7, is GAGVSQSPSNKVTEKGKDVELRCDPISGHTALYWYRQSLGQGLEFLIYFQGNSAPDKSGLPSDRFSAERTGGSVSTLTIQRTQQEDSAVYLCASSQTRVSSYEQYFGPGTRLTVT.

This clonotype was seen a handful of times. This chain connects TRBV7-8 to TRBJ2-5; D is undetermined. V was shortened by 2 bases and J by 2 bases, with 9 bases between the two germline ends. This CDR3 comprises 14 residues. Germline lookup yields CDR1 SGHVS and CDR2 FQNEAQ. The CDR3 nucleotides are TGTGCCAGCAGCTTAAGGGCCAGACAAGAGACCCAGTACTTC. As protein: CASSLRARQETQYF.

This clonotype was seen repeatedly, ten times or more. The CDR3 reads CASSSQTNSPLHF. The CDR3 region has the DNA TGTGCCAGCAGTTCCCAAACGAATTCACCCCTCCACTTT. The chain couples TRBV27 to TRBJ1-6; D ambiguous. V was cut by 4 bases and J by 7 bases, with 8 bases left in between. In germline, CDR1 is MNHEY, CDR2 SMNVEV (reference sequence). This CDR3 has 13 residues.

This chain connects TRBV12-3 or TRBV12-4 to TRBJ2-7; D not certain. This CDR3 contains 14 residues. V lost 3 bases and J 2 bases, leaving 11 bases between the germline ends. The CDR3 reads CASSFEASPYEQYF. CDR3 in DNA: TGTGCCAGCAGTTTTGAGGCGAGTCCCTACGAGCAGTACTTC.